The T cell receptor beta chain described here comes from a study of CXCR3-negative and CXCR3-positive naive CD8 T cells. Overall study: The dataset comprises 120 million to 150 million TRB reads in total, with about 1.5 +/- 0.3 million reads per library.

A CD45RO-CCR7+CD27+CD95- profile was what naive CD8+ T cells displayed. UMI-labeled TRB cDNA libraries were prepared by 5' RACE. TCRdb re-called the 5' RACE reads; one entry per CDR3 protein, DNA not given. The table for this sample gives about 89,000 distinct CDR3 sequences. Germline V lookup: CDR1 SGHDT, CDR2 YYEEEE. This CDR3 is 16 amino acids long. Study findings and constraints: CXCR3-positive naive cells carried more hydrophobic TRB CDR3s than CXCR3-negative naive cells did. Naive CXCR3-positive and CXCR3-negative cells shared similar TRBV-TRBJ usage, unlike memory cells.

Worth noting for this clonotype: What it binds is unknown.

This receptor was obtained from a human donor in good health. Some clones in this sample may be carry-over from other donors' samples. This sequence joins TRBV5-6 and TRBJ2-7; TCRdb indicates TRBD1, and absent DNA this call remains unverified. The sample consisted of naive CXCR3+ CD8+ T cells from blood. Subset of the sample: CD45RO-CCR7+CD27+CD95- naive CD8+ T cells expressing CXCR3 (TNR3+). This CDR3 is CASSLAQGALRYEQYF.